This entry concerns a single T cell receptor beta chain. This clone was observed a single time. Its antigen is still unknown. Base qualities were left out, and no much larger clone turns up one base away. These data are taken from a study of cytomegalovirus exposure and HLA in healthy donors (dated 2017 in TCRdb). In the study overall: An earlier analysis of 587 of the donors reported 276 Gb of sequence data and roughly 110 million unique TCR beta sequences from 150 million to 200 million T cells. Of the roughly 400 genotyped donors, over 70% fell in the genetic ancestry cluster associated with self-reported Caucasian donors. To decide whether each TCR beta V gene segment behaved as functional or pseudogenic, an earlier analysis of approximately 600 of the donors relied on high-throughput TCR beta sequencing. All discovery cohort repertoires had been generated on a single sequencing platform. To study patterns of TCR occurrence, a later analysis re-analyzed previously published TCR beta repertoires from just over 650 donors and added high-resolution HLA genotyping. A later genetic analysis used genome-wide SNP genotypes for about 65% of the 666 donors, treating that subset as a discovery cohort. To predict cytomegalovirus infection status, the study brought together high-throughput TCR immunosequencing, statistical association of individual TCRs with disease status, and machine learning. An early release covering over 500 HLA-typed donors comprised around 300 gigabases of sequencing data and tens of millions of unique TCR sequences. The study used immunosequencing to profile the T cell repertoires of 666 subjects and linked those repertoires to cytomegalovirus serostatus. On average, roughly 200,000 unique TCR beta nucleotide sequences were sequenced per donor among a few hundred genotyped donors of the cohort, with roughly 18% of those sequences being non-productive. Four to six DR-DQ haplotypes were handled as single units for association and clustering, since linkage in the cohort was strong. The number of typed donors differed by locus: roughly 629-630 for A, B, C, DRB1 and DQB1; approximately 520 for DQA1; 606 for DPA1; and roughly 490 for DPB1. Both class I and class II loci were covered by HLA typing, at four-digit resolution. Rather than using new phenotypic data, the later analysis identified candidate immune exposures from TCR beta sequences and from how often those sequences occurred across donors. Alongside the repertoire data, information on donor age, sex, ethnicity and CMV serostatus was compiled. A separate validation cohort of more than 100 different subjects was used in addition to the 666-subject first cohort. The aim of the study was to test whether cataloging public T cell receptors could identify signatures of past pathogen exposure. Study-wide conclusions, independent of this receptor: When HLA alleles, especially DR and DQ, strongly co-occurred, attributing TCR associations to individual alleles was difficult. Because some donors lacked HLA typing at each locus, the association tests relied only on the typed subset. Presence/absence analyses assumed roughly uniform sequencing depth across donors, an assumption that may not hold. Cytomegalovirus status was reported to be diagnosed by the classifier with high specificity and sensitivity in both the original and validation cohorts. Some IMGT-functional V segments, including TRBV6-2 and TRBV6-3, could not be distinguished by the 87-base-pair reads and were therefore excluded. The study gave a list of some 150 TCR beta chains associated with cytomegalovirus. In a later analysis, TCR association rates were found to vary across HLA loci, with the most associated TCRs seen for DRB1 alleles and the fewest for HLA-C alleles. Most TCR sequences were observed very rarely across donors, whereas some public TCRs were present in many individuals. In a later analysis, HLA-associated TCR beta chains showed more clonal expansion and lower generation probabilities than non-associated chains that were equally common. Some 16 rarely observed V segments, including chromosome 9 orphons, were excluded from the earlier analysis of some 590 of the donors because counts were too low. In a later genetic analysis, a missense DCLRE1C variant was associated with V-gene and J-gene trimming of TCR beta chains, and the association was replicated in an independent cohort. According to a later analysis, most CMV-associated TCR beta chains appeared to be HLA-restricted, and the HLA associations seemed to be driven largely by CMV exposure. An earlier analysis of 450 to 750 of the donors showed that most TCR beta V segments appeared in productive rearrangements either about 87% or about 30% of the time, which broadly matched IMGT annotations. According to a later genetic analysis, donors in an Asian-associated ancestry cluster had fewer N-insertions in productive TCRs than the approximately 650-donor mean. A group of highly shared sequence variants was considered likely to be a technical artifact of the sequencing pipeline. The authors suggested that the approach could potentially be generalized to other disease states and immunological phenotypes. In vitro tests confirmed that a few of the cytomegalovirus-associated TCR beta chains recognize cytomegalovirus antigens. Specific HLA alleles were associated with over 15,000 TCR beta sequences at a false discovery rate of 0.05 in a later analysis. For the cohort, immune exposure information was limited to CMV serostatus. Linkage disequilibrium might explain the correlated functional status among segregating V segments, but an unknown experimental factor could not be excluded. In a later analysis, several top co-occurrence clusters were reported to appear linked to parvovirus B19, influenza, CMV and Epstein-Barr virus. This cohort had only TCR beta chains sequenced, and the lack of alpha or paired-chain data limited which features could be detected. A further reported finding was that TCR beta sequences accurately predicted the HLA-A and HLA-B alleles for most subjects in the first cohort.

The library was produced with the immunoSEQ multiplex PCR assay. For the multiplex PCR, a mixture combining 60 forward primers for TCR Vbeta segments and 13 reverse primers for TCR Jbeta segments was used. A multiplex PCR assay on genomic DNA amplified the CDR3 region of rearranged TCR beta genes. The Illumina HiSeq System was used to sequence the amplified TCR beta libraries as 87-base-pair reads. The study's processing was this. A later analysis tallied about 77 million unique TCR beta chains across the 666 repertoires, and about 12 million of those chains were shared by two or more donors. A nearest-neighbor algorithm error-corrected the raw reads and collapsed the reads into unique sequences, merging closely related sequences to remove PCR and sequencing errors. To assign V, D and J gene segments, CDR3 sequences were aligned to IMGT reference sequences. For a sequence to be retained, a match of at least six nucleotides was required to both a V gene segment and a J gene segment. Rearrangements were classified as productive when the CDR3 lacked stop codons and remained in frame with V and J, and all other rearrangements were classified as non-productive. CDR3 was defined by IMGT convention, running from the second conserved V-encoded cysteine to the conserved J-encoded phenylalanine. Sequences without an unambiguous match to a single V gene segment were excluded from the earlier analysis of 587 of the donors. In an earlier analysis of 500 to 750 of the donors, V segments were called functional above 56.7% productive rearrangements and were called segregating when the between-donor standard deviation exceeded 5%. A statistical classification framework was built for diagnosing cytomegalovirus status from the catalog of TCR beta chain sequences. In a later analysis, TCR nucleotide sequences were compared against IMGT/GENE-DB human TR gene sequences so that V and J genes could be assigned. The TCRdist pipeline was used in a later analysis to assign CDR3 sequences and most-parsimonious VDJ recombination scenarios. In a later analysis, each TCR beta chain was defined by its CDR3 amino acid sequence together with its V-gene family, and reads lacking a unique V-gene family were excluded. To address suspected cross-contamination and a sequencing artifact, a later analysis removed under 600 highly shared, low-generation-probability nucleotide sequences. In a later analysis, a clonal expansion index was calculated for each public chain from normalized within-repertoire ranks of inferred template counts. In a later analysis, generation probabilities were computed using a VDJ recombination model fitted to out-of-frame rearrangements, and the results were checked against IGoR. A later analysis scored TCR-TCR, TCR-HLA and TCR-CMV co-occurrence with hypergeometric tests, applying a repertoire-size bias correction to TCR pairs. To estimate false discovery rates, a later analysis permuted the HLA or CMV assignments 20 times. A later analysis grouped co-occurring TCRs with DBSCAN, adding TCRdist sequence similarity when clustering within HLA-allele-positive subsets. For co-occurrence clustering, repertoires with fewer than 30,000 or more than 120,000 public chains were excluded, along with roughly 5 repertoires with anomalous nucleotide sharing. TCRdb obtained this table from immuneACCESS and retained in-frame rearrangements with V and J assigned. These tables miss some clones; where compared with another copy, unresolved V genes account for less than half of the shortfall, and the remainder is unexplained. V and J calls and clone size are those listed in that table; D and trimming were worked out from the DNA. Recorded for this sample are around 140,000 clones; 80% of them occurred a single time. Around 2.5% of the sample goes to the ten largest clones.

Including the terminal cysteine and phenylalanine, the CDR3 comprises 15 residues. Only the CDR3 DNA is retained, 45 bases long and in frame from the first base. The germline V gene gives CDR1 as MGHRA and CDR2 as YSYEKL. The germline V and J ends show losses of 0 bases and 1 base respectively, and no gene match explains 2 bases of the junction. The cohort comprised fewer than 700 healthy bone marrow donors. Cohort members were all nominally healthy when sampled, although unrecorded immune exposures were likely present. The donor tested CMV seronegative, placing the donor among the roughly 350 seronegative members of the cohort. Each donor provided a peripheral blood sample, and peripheral blood mononuclear cells were used for TCR beta sequencing. Genomic DNA extraction from the blood cell samples was performed with the Qiagen DNeasy Blood Extraction Kit.

The TCR originated in a man aged 45-65 years in good health and CMV-seronegative. The chain links TRBV4-1 with TRBJ2-7, with 8 central nucleotides matching TRBD2. The specimen sequenced was PBMCs. In nucleotides, the sequence is TGCGCCAGCAGCCAAGATACGGGAGGGTCCTACGAGCAGTACTTC. This gives the protein CASSQDTGGSYEQYF.